A selection of T cell receptor beta chains follows, all from one sample in a study of blood T cell repertoires in COVID-19. TCRdb keeps only in-frame clones here, not all; method: immunoSEQ multiplex PCR. The sample consists of hundreds of thousands of clones, around nine tenths of them appearing once. The sample was peripheral blood. These receptors were collected from a man aged 18 to 35 with active or convalescent COVID-19. The CDR3 runs from the conserved cysteine through the conserved F or W. Each record gives: D gene, clone size, J gene, CDR3 length, V gene, CDR3 protein, CDR3 DNA. A D gene is named only where the DNA matches it firmly. Clone size appears in some rows only: once, few, many, or a class for an expanded clone.

D: -
size: -
J: TRBJ1-1
length: 11
V: TRBV15
CDR3: CATQQNTEAFF
DNA: TGTGCCACCCAACAGAACACTGAAGCTTTCTTT

D: -
size: -
J: TRBJ1-1
length: 17
V: TRBV6-2/TRBV6-3
CDR3: CASSYSMAGPWDTEAFF
DNA: TGTGCCAGCAGTTACTCGATGGCAGGCCCCTGGGACACTGAAGCTTTCTTT

D: TRBD1
size: once
J: TRBJ1-5
length: 12
V: TRBV6-2/TRBV6-3
CDR3: CASSDRGQPQHF
DNA: TGTGCCAGCAGTGACAGGGGTCAGCCCCAGCATTTT

D: TRBD1
size: -
J: TRBJ2-1
length: 15
V: TRBV7-3
CDR3: CASSPGQGPYNEQFF
DNA: TGTGCCAGCAGCCCTGGACAGGGCCCCTACAATGAGCAGTTCTTC

D: -
size: -
J: TRBJ1-4
length: 16
V: TRBV4-3
CDR3: CASSQEGTATNEKLFF
DNA: TGCGCCAGCAGCCAAGAGGGCACTGCAACTAATGAAAAACTGTTTTTT

D: -
size: -
J: TRBJ2-7
length: 15
V: TRBV28
CDR3: CASSPTSGLSYEQYF
DNA: TGTGCCAGCAGTCCTACCTCAGGGCTATCCTACGAGCAGTACTTC

D: TRBD1
size: -
J: TRBJ2-7
length: 14
V: TRBV13
CDR3: CASSFGTGDGGQYF
DNA: TGTGCCAGCAGCTTTGGGACAGGGGACGGAGGGCAGTACTTC

D: TRBD1
size: -
J: TRBJ1-1
length: 15
V: TRBV5-6
CDR3: CASSSKTGLGIEAFF
DNA: TGTGCCAGCAGCTCAAAGACAGGGTTAGGTATTGAAGCTTTCTTT

D: TRBD2
size: -
J: TRBJ2-7
length: 14
V: TRBV7-2
CDR3: CASSTSGRRDEQYF
DNA: TGTGCCAGCAGCACCAGCGGGAGGAGGGACGAGCAGTACTTC

D: -
size: -
J: TRBJ1-1
length: 13
V: TRBV12-3/TRBV12-4
CDR3: CASSLQGPREAFF
DNA: TGTGCCAGCAGTTTGCAGGGGCCCCGTGAGGCTTTCTTT

D: -
size: -
J: TRBJ2-1
length: 15
V: TRBV7-2
CDR3: CASSSGGPGYNEQFF
DNA: TGTGCCAGCAGCTCCGGAGGTCCGGGATACAATGAGCAGTTCTTC

D: -
size: -
J: TRBJ2-7
length: 13
V: TRBV3-1/TRBV3-2
CDR3: CASSQFLSGEQYF
DNA: TGTGCCAGCAGCCAGTTCCTTTCGGGGGAGCAGTACTTC

D: -
size: -
J: TRBJ2-3
length: 15
V: TRBV6-6
CDR3: CASSLDVSGRDTQYF
DNA: TGTGCCAGCAGCCTGGATGTGTCGGGGAGAGATACGCAGTATTTT

D: -
size: -
J: TRBJ1-1
length: 11
V: TRBV3-1/TRBV3-2
CDR3: CASSHGTEAFF
DNA: TGTGCCAGCAGCCACGGCACTGAAGCTTTCTTT

D: -
size: -
J: TRBJ1-2
length: 13
V: TRBV18
CDR3: CASSPRGGDGYTF
DNA: TGTGCCAGCTCACCACGGGGGGGAGACGGCTACACCTTC

D: -
size: -
J: TRBJ2-4
length: 11
V: TRBV20-1
CDR3: CSARPSNIQYF
DNA: TGCAGTGCTAGACCGTCAAACATTCAGTACTTC

D: TRBD2
size: -
J: TRBJ2-7
length: 15
V: TRBV7-2
CDR3: CASSGGTSGSYEQYF
DNA: TGTGCCAGCAGCGGAGGGACTAGCGGGTCCTACGAGCAGTACTTC

D: -
size: -
J: TRBJ1-5
length: 13
V: TRBV7-9
CDR3: CASSLGGDQPQHF
DNA: TGTGCCAGCAGCTTAGGGGGCGATCAGCCCCAGCATTTT

D: -
size: once
J: TRBJ2-2
length: 15
V: TRBV19
CDR3: CASSIPGGNTGELFF
DNA: TGTGCCAGTAGTATCCCAGGTGGGAACACCGGGGAGCTGTTTTTT

D: -
size: -
J: TRBJ2-1
length: 15
V: TRBV6-5
CDR3: CASSYPGSSYNEQFF
DNA: TGTGCCAGCAGTTACCCGGGGAGCTCCTACAATGAGCAGTTCTTC

D: -
size: -
J: TRBJ1-4
length: 17
V: TRBV7-8
CDR3: CASSLGGLGGASEKLFF
DNA: TGTGCCAGCAGCTTAGGAGGGTTGGGAGGGGCTAGTGAAAAACTGTTTTTT

D: TRBD1
size: -
J: TRBJ2-5
length: 16
V: TRBV14
CDR3: CASSLRTGGYLETQYF
DNA: TGTGCCAGCAGCCTCAGGACAGGGGGCTACTTGGAGACCCAGTACTTC

D: TRBD1
size: -
J: TRBJ1-5
length: 14
V: TRBV7-8
CDR3: CASSSDRGGQPQHF
DNA: TGTGCCAGCAGCTCCGACAGGGGAGGACAGCCCCAGCATTTT

D: TRBD2
size: -
J: TRBJ2-7
length: 17
V: TRBV11-3
CDR3: CASSPFPSGRASYEQYF
DNA: TGTGCCAGCAGCCCCTTTCCTTCCGGGAGGGCCTCCTACGAGCAGTACTTC

D: -
size: -
J: TRBJ1-1
length: 14
V: TRBV18
CDR3: CASSPQTVNTEAFF
DNA: TGTGCCAGCTCACCTCAGACTGTGAACACTGAAGCTTTCTTT

D: TRBD1
size: -
J: TRBJ1-2
length: 14
V: TRBV9
CDR3: CASSVRGGYYGYTF
DNA: TGTGCCAGCAGCGTCCGAGGGGGCTACTATGGCTACACCTTC

D: -
size: -
J: TRBJ2-7
length: 14
V: TRBV28
CDR3: CASSFREPDYEQYF
DNA: TGTGCCAGCAGTTTCAGGGAACCAGACTACGAGCAGTACTTC

D: -
size: once
J: TRBJ1-2
length: 16
V: TRBV6-1
CDR3: CASREHPIDSNYGYTF
DNA: TGTGCCAGCAGAGAACACCCGATAGACAGTAACTATGGCTACACCTTC

D: TRBD2
size: -
J: TRBJ2-2
length: 15
V: TRBV7-2
CDR3: CASSQTSVNTGELFF
DNA: TGTGCCAGCAGCCAGACTAGCGTGAACACCGGGGAGCTGTTTTTT

D: TRBD1
size: -
J: TRBJ1-3
length: 16
V: TRBV19
CDR3: CASSIKGAQAGNTIYF
DNA: TGTGCCAGTAGTATTAAGGGGGCGCAAGCTGGAAACACCATATATTTT

D: TRBD1
size: -
J: TRBJ1-1
length: 12
V: TRBV29-1
CDR3: CSGGQLNTEAFF
DNA: TGCAGCGGGGGACAGTTGAACACTGAAGCTTTCTTT

D: -
size: -
J: TRBJ1-1
length: 13
V: TRBV5-8
CDR3: CASRAGLSTEAFF
DNA: TGTGCCAGCAGGGCAGGGTTGAGCACTGAAGCTTTCTTT

D: -
size: once
J: TRBJ1-1
length: 15
V: TRBV11-2
CDR3: CASTPALRANTEAFF
DNA: TGTGCCAGCACCCCCGCCCTCAGGGCGAACACTGAAGCTTTCTTT

D: -
size: -
J: TRBJ1-2
length: 14
V: TRBV28
CDR3: CASSGQKMNYGYTF
DNA: TGTGCCAGCAGCGGACAGAAAATGAACTATGGCTACACCTTC

D: TRBD1
size: -
J: TRBJ1-2
length: 15
V: TRBV7-2
CDR3: CASSPAGGGGNGYTF
DNA: TGTGCCAGCAGCCCGGCAGGGGGTGGGGGAAATGGCTACACCTTC

D: TRBD1
size: -
J: TRBJ1-1
length: 13
V: TRBV27
CDR3: CASGQGMNTEAFF
DNA: TGTGCCAGCGGACAGGGCATGAACACTGAAGCTTTCTTT

D: -
size: -
J: TRBJ2-7
length: 16
V: TRBV7-8
CDR3: CASSLEAAGIRDEQYF
DNA: TGTGCCAGCAGCTTAGAGGCAGCAGGGATAAGGGACGAGCAGTACTTC

D: TRBD1
size: -
J: TRBJ1-1
length: 15
V: TRBV5-4
CDR3: CASSLRDRGGTEAFF
DNA: TGTGCCAGCAGCCTCCGGGACAGGGGAGGGACTGAAGCTTTCTTT

D: -
size: -
J: TRBJ1-2
length: 11
V: TRBV30
CDR3: CAWAGVGGYTF
DNA: TGTGCCTGGGCAGGGGTAGGTGGCTACACCTTC

D: -
size: -
J: TRBJ2-7
length: 14
V: TRBV5-4
CDR3: CASSQGQGNYEQYF
DNA: TGTGCCAGCAGCCAAGGTCAGGGGAACTACGAGCAGTACTTC

D: -
size: -
J: TRBJ2-2
length: 16
V: TRBV12-5
CDR3: CASGEAGTKNTGELFF
DNA: TGTGCTAGTGGGGAAGCCGGGACAAAGAACACCGGGGAGCTGTTTTTT

D: TRBD1
size: -
J: TRBJ1-1
length: 16
V: TRBV6-6
CDR3: CASTPRTGALNTEAFF
DNA: TGTGCCAGCACCCCAAGGACAGGAGCCTTGAACACTGAAGCTTTCTTT

D: TRBD2
size: -
J: TRBJ2-2
length: 14
V: TRBV28
CDR3: CASRPRTRAGELFF
DNA: TGTGCCAGCAGGCCCAGGACTAGGGCCGGGGAGCTGTTTTTT

D: -
size: -
J: TRBJ2-1
length: 13
V: TRBV28
CDR3: CASSLQLINEQFF
DNA: TGTGCCAGCAGCCTTCAACTAATCAATGAGCAGTTCTTC

D: -
size: -
J: TRBJ1-6
length: 16
V: TRBV15
CDR3: CATSSEVNAPSSPLHF
DNA: TGTGCCACCAGCAGTGAAGTGAACGCGCCGAGTTCACCCCTCCACTTT

D: -
size: -
J: TRBJ1-2
length: 16
V: TRBV18
CDR3: CASSPVVAVGDYGYTF
DNA: TGTGCCAGCTCACCAGTCGTAGCGGTAGGCGACTATGGCTACACCTTC

D: -
size: -
J: TRBJ1-2
length: 14
V: TRBV6-5
CDR3: CASRELNRVAGYTF
DNA: TGTGCCAGCAGAGAGCTAAACAGGGTAGCTGGCTACACCTTC

D: -
size: -
J: TRBJ1-2
length: 16
V: TRBV7-9
CDR3: CASSLASLEATLGYTF
DNA: TGTGCCAGCAGCTTAGCCTCGCTAGAAGCGACCCTTGGCTACACCTTC

D: TRBD1
size: -
J: TRBJ1-5
length: 16
V: TRBV28
CDR3: CASQMDRPYSNQPQHF
DNA: TGTGCCAGCCAAATGGACAGGCCCTATAGCAATCAGCCCCAGCATTTT

D: TRBD2
size: -
J: TRBJ2-1
length: 18
V: TRBV4-3
CDR3: CASSQGGTSGTLSDEQFF
DNA: TGCGCCAGCAGCCAGGGGGGGACTAGCGGGACCCTCTCCGATGAGCAGTTCTTC

D: -
size: -
J: TRBJ1-5
length: 15
V: TRBV21-1
CDR3: CAREGTGESNQPQHF
DNA: TGTGCCAGGGAGGGGACAGGCGAGAGCAATCAGCCCCAGCATTTT

D: -
size: -
J: TRBJ2-1
length: 16
V: TRBV7-2
CDR3: CASSLSGGGLTEEQFF
DNA: TGTGCCAGCAGCTTATCGGGCGGGGGCCTTACGGAAGAGCAGTTCTTC

D: TRBD1
size: -
J: TRBJ1-1
length: 16
V: TRBV27
CDR3: CASSSPPTGGNTEAFF
DNA: TGTGCCAGCAGTTCCCCCCCGACAGGGGGGAACACTGAAGCTTTCTTT

D: TRBD1
size: -
J: TRBJ2-1
length: 15
V: TRBV9
CDR3: CASSVTTGVYNEQFF
DNA: TGTGCCAGCAGCGTGACGACAGGGGTCTACAATGAGCAGTTCTTC

D: TRBD1
size: -
J: TRBJ1-2
length: 14
V: TRBV19
CDR3: CASSIRDRVLSYTF
DNA: TGTGCCAGTAGTATCCGGGACAGAGTGTTAAGCTACACCTTC

D: TRBD2
size: -
J: TRBJ2-5
length: 15
V: TRBV2
CDR3: CASSEETSGGETQYF
DNA: TGTGCCAGCAGTGAAGAGACTAGCGGGGGGGAGACCCAGTACTTC

D: TRBD1
size: -
J: TRBJ2-6
length: 21
V: TRBV28
CDR3: CASSPTGVWAGAPSGANVLTF
DNA: TGTGCCAGCAGCCCCACAGGGGTATGGGCCGGGGCACCCTCTGGGGCCAACGTCCTGACTTTC

D: TRBD1
size: few
J: TRBJ1-1
length: 13
V: TRBV19
CDR3: CASSIDRDTEAFF
DNA: TGTGCCAGTAGTATCGACAGGGACACTGAAGCTTTCTTT

D: -
size: few
J: TRBJ1-2
length: 18
V: TRBV19
CDR3: CASSILLDAASYNYGYTF
DNA: TGTGCCAGTAGTATACTTCTTGATGCAGCGAGCTACAACTATGGCTACACCTTC